This T cell receptor beta chain was recovered during a study of control samples from healthy donors and cancer patients. The CDR3 is 11 amino acids. Trimming cost V 3 bases and J 7 bases, with 9 bases left between them. Germline lookup yields CDR1 DFQATT and CDR2 SNEGSKA (reference sequence). TCRdb's table, derived via immunoSEQ multiplex PCR, lists solely in-frame clones and lacks some. This sample has 150,000 to 200,000 clones; roughly 94% occur once, and the top ten carry around 15%. The material sequenced was PBMCs. This chain links TRBV20-1 with TRBJ2-5; perhaps TRBD2 as D (6 bases). The TCR comes from a man in his sixties with colorectal cancer. As DNA, the CDR3 is TGCAGTGCTAGCGGGGGACCGACCCAGTACTTC. Protein sequence: CSASGGPTQYF.